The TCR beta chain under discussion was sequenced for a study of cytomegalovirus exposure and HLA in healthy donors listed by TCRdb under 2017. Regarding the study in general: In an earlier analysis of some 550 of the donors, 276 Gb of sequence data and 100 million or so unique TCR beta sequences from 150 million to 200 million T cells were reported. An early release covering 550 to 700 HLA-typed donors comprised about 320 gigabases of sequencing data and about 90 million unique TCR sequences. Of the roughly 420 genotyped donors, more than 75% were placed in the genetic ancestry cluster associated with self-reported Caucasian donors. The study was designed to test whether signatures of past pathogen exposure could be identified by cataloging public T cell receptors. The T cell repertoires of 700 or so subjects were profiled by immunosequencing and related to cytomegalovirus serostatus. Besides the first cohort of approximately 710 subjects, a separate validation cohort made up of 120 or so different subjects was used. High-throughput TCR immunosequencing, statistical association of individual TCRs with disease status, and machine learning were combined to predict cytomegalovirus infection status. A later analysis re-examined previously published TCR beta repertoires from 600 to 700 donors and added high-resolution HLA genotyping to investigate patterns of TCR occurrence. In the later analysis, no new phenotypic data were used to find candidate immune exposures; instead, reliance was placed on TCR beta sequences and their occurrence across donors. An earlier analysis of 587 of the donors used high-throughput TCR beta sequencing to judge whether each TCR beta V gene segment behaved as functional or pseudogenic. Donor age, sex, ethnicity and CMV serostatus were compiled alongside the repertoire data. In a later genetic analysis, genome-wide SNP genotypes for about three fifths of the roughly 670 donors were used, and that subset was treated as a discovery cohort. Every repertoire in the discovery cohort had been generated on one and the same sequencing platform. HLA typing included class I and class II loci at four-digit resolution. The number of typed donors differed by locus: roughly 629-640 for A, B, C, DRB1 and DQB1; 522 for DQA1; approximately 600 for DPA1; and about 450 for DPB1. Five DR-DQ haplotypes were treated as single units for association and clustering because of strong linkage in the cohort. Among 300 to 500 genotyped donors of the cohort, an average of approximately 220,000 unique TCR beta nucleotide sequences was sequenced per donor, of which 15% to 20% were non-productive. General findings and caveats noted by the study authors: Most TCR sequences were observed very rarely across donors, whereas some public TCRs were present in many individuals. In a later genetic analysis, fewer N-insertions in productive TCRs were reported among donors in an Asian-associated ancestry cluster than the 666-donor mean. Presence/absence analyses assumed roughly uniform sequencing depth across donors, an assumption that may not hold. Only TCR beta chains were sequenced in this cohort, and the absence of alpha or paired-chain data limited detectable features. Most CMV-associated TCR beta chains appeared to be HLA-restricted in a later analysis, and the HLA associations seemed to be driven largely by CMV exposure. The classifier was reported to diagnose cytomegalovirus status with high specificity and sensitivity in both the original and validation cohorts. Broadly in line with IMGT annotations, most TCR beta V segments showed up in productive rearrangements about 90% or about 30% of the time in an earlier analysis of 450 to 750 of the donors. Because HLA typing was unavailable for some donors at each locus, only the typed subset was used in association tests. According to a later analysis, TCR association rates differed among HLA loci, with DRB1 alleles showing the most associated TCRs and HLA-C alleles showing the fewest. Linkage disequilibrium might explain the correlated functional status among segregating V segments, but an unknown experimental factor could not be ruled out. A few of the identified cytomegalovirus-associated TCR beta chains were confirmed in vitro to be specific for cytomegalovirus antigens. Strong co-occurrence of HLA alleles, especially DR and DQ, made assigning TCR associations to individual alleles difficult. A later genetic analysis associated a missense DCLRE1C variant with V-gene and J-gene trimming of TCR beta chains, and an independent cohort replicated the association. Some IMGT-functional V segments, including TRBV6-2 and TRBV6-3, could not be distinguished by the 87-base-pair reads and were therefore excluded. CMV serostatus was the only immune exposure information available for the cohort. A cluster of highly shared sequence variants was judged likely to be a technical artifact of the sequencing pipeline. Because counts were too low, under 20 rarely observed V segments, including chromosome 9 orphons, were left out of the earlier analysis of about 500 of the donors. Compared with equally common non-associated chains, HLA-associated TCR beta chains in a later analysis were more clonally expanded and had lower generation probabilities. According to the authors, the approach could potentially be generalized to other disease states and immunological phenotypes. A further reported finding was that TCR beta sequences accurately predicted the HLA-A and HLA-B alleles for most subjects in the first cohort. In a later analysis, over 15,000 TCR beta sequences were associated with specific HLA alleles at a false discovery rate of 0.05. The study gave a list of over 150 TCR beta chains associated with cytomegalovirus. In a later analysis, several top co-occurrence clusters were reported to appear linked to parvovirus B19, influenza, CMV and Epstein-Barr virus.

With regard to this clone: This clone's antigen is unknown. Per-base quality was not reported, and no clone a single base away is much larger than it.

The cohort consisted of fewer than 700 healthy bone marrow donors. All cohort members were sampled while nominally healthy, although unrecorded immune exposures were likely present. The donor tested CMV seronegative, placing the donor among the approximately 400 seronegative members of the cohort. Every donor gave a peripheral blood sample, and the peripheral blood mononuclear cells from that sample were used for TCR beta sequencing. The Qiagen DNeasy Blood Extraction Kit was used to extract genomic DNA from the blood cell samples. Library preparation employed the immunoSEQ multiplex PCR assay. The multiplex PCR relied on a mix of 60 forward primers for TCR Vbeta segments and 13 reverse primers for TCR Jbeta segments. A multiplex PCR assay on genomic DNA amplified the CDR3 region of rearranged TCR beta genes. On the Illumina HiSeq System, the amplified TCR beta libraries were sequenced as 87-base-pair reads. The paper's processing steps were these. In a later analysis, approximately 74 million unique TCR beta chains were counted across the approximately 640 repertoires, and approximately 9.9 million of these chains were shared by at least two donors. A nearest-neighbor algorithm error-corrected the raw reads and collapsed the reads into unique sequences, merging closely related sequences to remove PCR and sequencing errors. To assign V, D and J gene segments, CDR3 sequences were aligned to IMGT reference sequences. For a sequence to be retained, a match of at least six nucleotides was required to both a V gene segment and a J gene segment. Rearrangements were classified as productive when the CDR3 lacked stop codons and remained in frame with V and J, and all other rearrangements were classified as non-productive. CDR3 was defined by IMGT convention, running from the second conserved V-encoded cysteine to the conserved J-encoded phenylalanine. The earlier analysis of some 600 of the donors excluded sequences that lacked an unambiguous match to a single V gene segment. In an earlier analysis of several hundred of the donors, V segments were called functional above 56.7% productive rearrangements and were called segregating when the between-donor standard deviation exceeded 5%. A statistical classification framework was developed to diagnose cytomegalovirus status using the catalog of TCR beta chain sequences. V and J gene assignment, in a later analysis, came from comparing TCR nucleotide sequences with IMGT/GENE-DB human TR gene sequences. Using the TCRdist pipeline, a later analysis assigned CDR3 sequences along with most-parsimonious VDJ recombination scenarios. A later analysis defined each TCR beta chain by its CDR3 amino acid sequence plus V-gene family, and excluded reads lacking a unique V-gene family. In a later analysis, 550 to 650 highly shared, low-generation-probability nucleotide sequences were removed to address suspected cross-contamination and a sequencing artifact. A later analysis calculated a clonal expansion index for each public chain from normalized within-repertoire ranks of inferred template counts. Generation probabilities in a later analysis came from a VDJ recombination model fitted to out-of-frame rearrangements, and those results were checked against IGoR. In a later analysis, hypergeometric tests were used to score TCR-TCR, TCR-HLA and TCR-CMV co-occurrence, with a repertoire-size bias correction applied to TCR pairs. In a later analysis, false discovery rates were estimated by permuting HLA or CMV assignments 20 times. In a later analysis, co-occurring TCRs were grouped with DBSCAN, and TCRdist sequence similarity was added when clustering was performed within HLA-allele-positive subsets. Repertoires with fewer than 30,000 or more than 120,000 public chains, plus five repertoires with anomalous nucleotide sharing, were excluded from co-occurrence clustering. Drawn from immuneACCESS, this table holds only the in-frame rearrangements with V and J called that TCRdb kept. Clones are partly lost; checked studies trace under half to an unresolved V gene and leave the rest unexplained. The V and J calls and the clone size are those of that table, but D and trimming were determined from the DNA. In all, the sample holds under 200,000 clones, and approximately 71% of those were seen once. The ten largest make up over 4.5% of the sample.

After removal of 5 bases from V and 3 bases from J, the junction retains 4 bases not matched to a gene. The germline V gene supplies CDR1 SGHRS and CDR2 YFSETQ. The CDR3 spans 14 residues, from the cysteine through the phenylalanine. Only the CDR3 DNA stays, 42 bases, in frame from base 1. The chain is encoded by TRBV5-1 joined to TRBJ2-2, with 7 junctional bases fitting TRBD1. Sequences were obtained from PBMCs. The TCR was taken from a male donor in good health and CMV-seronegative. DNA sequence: TGCGCCAGCAGATGGGGGACAGACACCGGGGAGCTGTTTTTT. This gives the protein CASRWGTDTGELFF.